This passage covers 21 T cell receptor beta chains from one sample sequenced in a study of T cell responses to AZD1222 COVID-19 vaccine. Here immunoSEQ multiplex PCR was the method, and the copy in TCRdb shows in-frame clones only, minus some. This table holds some 150,000 clones, 90% found once. This material consisted of peripheral blood, taken on day 0 of AZD1222 vaccination. The source is an adult in good health.

The chain couples TRBV18 to TRBJ2-5; 10 nucleotides match TRBD2. V lost 2 bases, J lost 5 bases, and 5 bases stayed unmatched. Germline CDR1 and CDR2: KGHSH and LQKENI. The CDR3 totals 15 residues. CDR3 in DNA: TGTGCCAGCTCACCAGGGCTAGCGGGAGCTGAGACCCAGTACTTC. Translating it yields CASSPGLAGAETQYF.

The chain carries TRBV2 and TRBJ1-5; D may be TRBD1 (5 bases). The CDR3 is made up of 15 amino acids. V lost 7 bases, J lost 6 bases, and 19 bases lay in between. CDR1 is SNHLY and CDR2 is FYNNEI in the germline V gene. In DNA form, the CDR3 reads TGTGCCAGCACGCTGGCAGGGTCAGTTACTCAGCCCCAGCATTTT. Residues: CASTLAGSVTQPQHF.

In this sample, this clone turned up a few times. The chain has TRBV24-1 and TRBJ2-1; 9 bases are a match to TRBD1. Germline V CDR1 and CDR2: KGHDR, SFDVKD. V lost 4 bases to trimming and J lost 6 bases; unmatched junction nucleotides: 9. This CDR3 comprises 16 residues. In DNA, the CDR3 is TGTGCCACCAGTGACCCGGGACAGGGAGACTCCAATGAGCAGTTCTTC. Its protein product is CATSDPGQGDSNEQFF.

The chain joins TRBV7-2 to TRBJ1-4; perhaps TRBD1 as D (6 bases). Trimming left V 6 bases short and J 7 bases short, with 18 bases between. This CDR3 region has 15 residues. In germline, CDR1 is SGHTA, CDR2 FQGNSA. CDR3 DNA sequence: TGTGCCAGCAGTTCATCAACAGGGAGGGGTGAAAAACTGTTTTTT. Its translation is CASSSSTGRGEKLFF.

The rearrangement links TRBV15 to TRBJ1-4; D unresolved. V was cut by 1 base and J by 5 bases, with 11 bases left in between. The CDR3 is 15 amino acids. Germline V lookup: CDR1 LNHNV, CDR2 YYDKDF (reference sequence). The CDR3 sequence is CATSRVDFQNEKLFF. The CDR3 DNA reads as TGTGCCACCAGCAGAGTGGATTTTCAGAATGAAAAACTGTTTTTT.

The chain has TRBV3-1 (or the pseudogene TRBV3-2) and TRBJ2-1, with 10 bases identical to TRBD2. The CDR3 sequence is 16 residues long. V lost 9 bases and J lost 4; bases outside the gene matches: 12. Germline CDR1 reads LGHDT; CDR2 reads YNNKEL (reference sequence). The CDR3, as DNA: TGTGCCAGTAAAGCGGGGGCTAGCGGGGGTTACAATGAGCAGTTCTTC. Protein product: CASKAGASGGYNEQFF.

This sequence joins TRBV28 and TRBJ1-2; TRBD1 might be the D (5 bases). In germline, CDR1 is MDHEN, CDR2 SYDVKM. The CDR3 is 15 residues long. V was clipped by 6 bases and J by 2 bases, with 16 bases between them. Here the CDR3 reads CASRLPVGGNYGYTF. Here the CDR3 DNA reads TGTGCCAGCAGACTCCCCGTCGGGGGGAACTATGGCTACACCTTC.

The chain recombines TRBV13 with TRBJ2-3, with D perhaps TRBD1 (7 bases). This CDR3 is 16 amino acids long. The germline gives CDR1 PRHDT, CDR2 FYEKMQ (reference sequence). V lost 3 bases and J lost 0, with 13 bases in between. Written as DNA, the CDR3 is TGTGCCAGCAGCTTGGCGGCAGGGGGGAGCACAGATACGCAGTATTTT. It codes for CASSLAAGGSTDTQYF.

This clone came up a few times. V and J are TRBV6-4 and TRBJ2-2; 7 positions agree with TRBD2. The CDR3 loop spans 14 amino acids. V shed 2 bases and J 4 bases; nucleotides not matched to a gene: 1. Looked up from germline, CDR1 is MRHNA and CDR2 is SNTAGT. The CDR3 nucleotides are TGTGCCAGCAGTGACGGGGGGGGCACCGGGGAGCTGTTTTTT. It is translated as CASSDGGGTGELFF.

V gene TRBV19 combines with J gene TRBJ2-3; a possible D gene is TRBD2 (6 bases). In germline, CDR1 is LNHDA, CDR2 SQIVND (reference sequence). The CDR3 consists of 15 residues. V lost 3 bases and J lost 7, with 17 bases in between. The CDR3 sequence is CASSMGDFELYTQYF. The CDR3 nucleotides read TGTGCCAGTAGTATGGGGGACTTTGAGTTGTATACGCAGTATTTT.

This rearrangement joins TRBV29-1 to TRBJ1-2; no clear D. The CDR3 is 13 amino acids. CDR1 is SQVTM, CDR2 ANQGSEA, per germline. V was shortened by 4 bases and J by 4 bases, with 13 bases between the two germline ends. The CDR3 here is CSVAASSSYGYTF. In nucleotides, the CDR3 is TGCAGCGTTGCTGCCAGCAGCTCCTATGGCTACACCTTC. Full variable domain (missing parts from reference TRBV29-1 and TRBJ1-2): SAVISQKPSRDICQRGTSLTIQCQVDSQVTMMFWYRQQPGQSLTLIATANQGSEATYESGFVIDKFPISRPNLTFSTLTVSNMSPEDSSIYLCSVAASSSYGYTFGSGTRLTVV.

This clone appeared once. V and J are TRBV5-1 and TRBJ2-7; possible D gene TRBD2, 6 bases. The V gene lost 4 bases and the J gene lost 5 bases, with 16 bases spanning the gap. This CDR3 region has 14 residues. Germline loops: CDR1 SGHRS, CDR2 YFSETQ. The CDR3 DNA follows: TGCGCCAGCAGCCTGGGCGCTAGCGAGAACGAGCAGTACTTC. Translating gives CASSLGASENEQYF.

This clone was observed a few times. This chain connects TRBV27 to TRBJ2-5, with TRBD1 matching 9 bases. V lost 5 bases, J lost 1 base, and 5 bases stayed unmatched. This CDR3 comprises 15 residues. The germline gives CDR1 MNHEY, CDR2 SMNVEV (reference sequence). The CDR3 region is CASSLAGQGQETQYF. DNA for the CDR3: TGTGCCAGCAGTCTGGCGGGACAGGGCCAAGAGACCCAGTACTTC.

The rearrangement links TRBV2 to TRBJ1-1; possible D gene TRBD1, 5 bases. V lost 2 bases and J 5 bases, leaving 15 bases between the germline ends. CDR3 length: 15 residues. Germline CDR1 and CDR2: SNHLY and FYNNEI. CDR3 protein: CASSEYGGEYTEAFF. As DNA, the CDR3 is TGTGCCAGCAGTGAATATGGGGGAGAGTATACTGAAGCTTTCTTT.

The V call is TRBV5-4, the J call TRBJ2-3; D might be TRBD1 (5 bases). The CDR3 is made up of 13 amino acids. V was pared by 4 bases and J by 6 bases, with 12 bases between. CDR1 SGHNT and CDR2 YYREEE come from the germline V gene (reference sequence). The CDR3 protein is CASSPKTEDTQYF. CDR3 bases: TGTGCCAGCAGCCCTAAGACAGAGGATACGCAGTATTTT.

This chain uses TRBV7-8 with TRBJ1-2; no clear D gene. Looked up from germline, CDR1 is SGHVS and CDR2 is FQNEAQ. The CDR3 totals 14 residues. The V gene lost 1 base and the J gene lost 0 bases, with 6 bases spanning the gap. The CDR3 coding sequence is TGTGCCAGCAGCTTAGGACATACTAACTATGGCTACACCTTC. Translated, it gives CASSLGHTNYGYTF.

The chain employs TRBV19 and TRBJ1-5, with 7 bases aligning to TRBD1. CDR3 size: 14 residues. Germline V gives CDR1 LNHDA, CDR2 SQIVND (reference sequence). V shed 6 bases, J shed 4 bases, and the junction held 6 bases outside the gene matches. CDR3 loop: CASSQGQQNQPQHF. Written as DNA, the CDR3 is TGTGCCAGTAGCCAGGGACAGCAAAATCAGCCCCAGCATTTT.

The chain couples TRBV3-1 (or the pseudogene TRBV3-2) to TRBJ2-1; no reliable D call. The CDR3 totals 15 residues. The V gene's germline CDR1 is LGHDT and CDR2 YNNKEL (reference sequence). The V end was cut by 4 bases, the J end by 0 bases, with 10 bases between. The CDR3 nucleotides are TGTGCCAGCAGCCTTACGAGAAGCTCCTACAATGAGCAGTTCTTC. Protein product: CASSLTRSSYNEQFF.

The chain recombines TRBV7-8 with TRBJ2-7; D is possibly TRBD1 or TRBD2 (5 bases each). The CDR3 covers 15 residues. V shed 4 bases and J shed 0 bases, with 13 bases lying between them. Looked up from germline, CDR1 is SGHVS and CDR2 is FQNEAQ. The CDR3 region has the DNA TGTGCCAGCAGCTCGCTGCCGGGGCACTCCTACGAGCAGTACTTC. Translation gives CASSSLPGHSYEQYF.

The chain links TRBV28 to TRBJ1-1, with a weak D call TRBD1 (5 bases). Germline assignment: CDR1 MDHEN and CDR2 SYDVKM. Trimming cost V 3 bases and J 1 base, with 6 bases left between them. The CDR3 is 13 amino acids. CDR3: CASSFRGNTEAFF. CDR3 bases: TGTGCCAGCAGTTTTAGGGGGAACACTGAAGCTTTCTTT.

The chain links TRBV5-1 to TRBJ1-2; the D is unclear. The CDR3 sequence is 15 residues long. Trimming shortened V by 0 bases and J by 2 bases, and 11 bases separated the two germline ends. CDR1 SGHRS and CDR2 YFSETQ come from the germline V gene. The CDR3 is CASSLAGAKNYGYTF. CDR3 DNA: TGCGCCAGCAGCTTGGCCGGAGCAAAGAACTATGGCTACACCTTC.